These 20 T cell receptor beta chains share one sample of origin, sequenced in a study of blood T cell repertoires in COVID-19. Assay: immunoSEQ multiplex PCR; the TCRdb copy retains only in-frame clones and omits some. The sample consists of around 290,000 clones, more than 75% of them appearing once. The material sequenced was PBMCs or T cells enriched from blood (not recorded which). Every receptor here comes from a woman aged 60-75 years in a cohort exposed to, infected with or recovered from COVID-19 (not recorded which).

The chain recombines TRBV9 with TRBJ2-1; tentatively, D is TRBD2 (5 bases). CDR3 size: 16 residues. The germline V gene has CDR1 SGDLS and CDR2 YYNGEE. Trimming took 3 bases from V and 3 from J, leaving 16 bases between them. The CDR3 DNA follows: TGTGCCAGCAGCGCGGATCGAGGGAGTGGCTACAATGAGCAGTTCTTC. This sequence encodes CASSADRGSGYNEQFF.

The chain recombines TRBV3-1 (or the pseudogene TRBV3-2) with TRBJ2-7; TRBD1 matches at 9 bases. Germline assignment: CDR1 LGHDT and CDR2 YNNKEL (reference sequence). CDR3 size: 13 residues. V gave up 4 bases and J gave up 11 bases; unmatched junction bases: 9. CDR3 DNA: TGTGCCAGCAGCCGATGGGACAGGGAAGAGGAGTACTTC. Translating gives CASSRWDREEEYF.

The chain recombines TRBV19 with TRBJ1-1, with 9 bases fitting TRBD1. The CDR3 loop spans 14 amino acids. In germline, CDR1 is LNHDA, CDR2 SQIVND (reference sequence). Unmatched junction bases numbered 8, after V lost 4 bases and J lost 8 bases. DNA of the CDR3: TGTGCCAGTAGTAAGGACAGGGGCGCTGCCGAAGCTTTCTTT. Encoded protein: CASSKDRGAAEAFF.

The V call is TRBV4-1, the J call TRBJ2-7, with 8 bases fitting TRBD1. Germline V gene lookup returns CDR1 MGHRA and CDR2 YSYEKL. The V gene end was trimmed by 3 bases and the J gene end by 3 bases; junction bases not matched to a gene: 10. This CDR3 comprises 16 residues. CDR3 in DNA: TGCGCCAGCAGCCACGCTACCGGACAGGGCGGCTACGAGCAGTACTTC. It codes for CASSHATGQGGYEQYF.

CDR3 sequence reads: CATQQGAGNTIYF. The CDR3 coding sequence is TGTGCCACGCAACAGGGGGCTGGAAACACCATATATTTT. The chain employs TRBV19 and TRBJ1-3; 8 bases are shared with TRBD1. The CDR3 has 13 amino acids. CDR1 and CDR2 from the germline V gene are LNHDA and SQIVND (reference sequence). Trimming removed 10 bases from V and 2 bases from J; junction bases left unmatched: 4.

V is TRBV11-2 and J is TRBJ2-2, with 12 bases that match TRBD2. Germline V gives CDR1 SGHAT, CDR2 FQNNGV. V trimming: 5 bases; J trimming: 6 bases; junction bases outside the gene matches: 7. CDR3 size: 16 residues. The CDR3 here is CASSPWTSGIPGELFF. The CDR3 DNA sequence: TGTGCCAGCAGCCCCTGGACTAGCGGGATCCCCGGGGAGCTGTTTTTT.

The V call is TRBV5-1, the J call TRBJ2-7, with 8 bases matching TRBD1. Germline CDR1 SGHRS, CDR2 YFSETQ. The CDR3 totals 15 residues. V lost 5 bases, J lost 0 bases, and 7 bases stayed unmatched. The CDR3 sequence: CASSLQGVSSYEQYF. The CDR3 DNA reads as TGCGCCAGCAGTTTACAGGGGGTGAGCTCCTACGAGCAGTACTTC. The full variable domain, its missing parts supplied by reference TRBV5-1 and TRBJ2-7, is KAGVTQTPRYLIKTRGQQVTLSCSPISGHRSVSWYQQTPGQGLQFLFEYFSETQRNKGNFPGRFSGRQFSNSRSEMNVSTLELGDSALYLCASSLQGVSSYEQYFGPGTRLTVT.

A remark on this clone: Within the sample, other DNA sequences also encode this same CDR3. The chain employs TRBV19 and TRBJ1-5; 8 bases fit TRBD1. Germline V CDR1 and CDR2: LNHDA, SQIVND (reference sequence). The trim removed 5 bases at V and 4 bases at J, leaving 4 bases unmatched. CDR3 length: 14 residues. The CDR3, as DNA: TGTGCCAGTAGTTCCCGACAGGGGAATCAGCCCCAGCATTTT. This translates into CASSSRQGNQPQHF. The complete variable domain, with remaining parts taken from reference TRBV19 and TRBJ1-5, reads DGGITQSPKYLFRKEGQNVTLSCEQNLNHDAMYWYRQDPGQGLRLIYYSQIVNDFQKGDIAEGYSVSREKKESFPLTVTSAQKNPTAFYLCASSSRQGNQPQHFGDGTRLSIL.

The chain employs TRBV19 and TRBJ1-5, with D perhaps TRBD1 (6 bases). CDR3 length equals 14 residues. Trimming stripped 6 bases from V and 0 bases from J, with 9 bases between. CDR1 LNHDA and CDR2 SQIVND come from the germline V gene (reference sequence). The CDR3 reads CASRPTGSNQPQHF. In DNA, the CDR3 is TGTGCCAGTAGGCCGACAGGTAGCAATCAGCCCCAGCATTTT.

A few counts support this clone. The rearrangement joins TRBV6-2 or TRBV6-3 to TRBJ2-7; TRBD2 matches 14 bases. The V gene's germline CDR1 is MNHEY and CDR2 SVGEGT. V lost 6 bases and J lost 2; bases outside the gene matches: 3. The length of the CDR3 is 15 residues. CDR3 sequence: CASSRTSGRPYEQYF. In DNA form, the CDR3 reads TGTGCCAGCAGCCGGACTAGCGGGAGGCCCTACGAGCAGTACTTC.

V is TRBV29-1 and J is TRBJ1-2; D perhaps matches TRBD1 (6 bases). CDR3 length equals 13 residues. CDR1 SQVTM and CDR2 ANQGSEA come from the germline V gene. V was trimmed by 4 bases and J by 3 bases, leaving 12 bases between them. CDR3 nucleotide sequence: TGCAGCGTTGTGGACAGTAGCTACTATGGCTACACCTTC. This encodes CSVVDSSYYGYTF.

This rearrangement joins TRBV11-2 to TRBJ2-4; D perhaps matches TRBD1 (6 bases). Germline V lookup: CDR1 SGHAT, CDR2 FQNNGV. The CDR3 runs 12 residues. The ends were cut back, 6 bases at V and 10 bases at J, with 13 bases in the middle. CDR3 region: CASSSDRGIQYF. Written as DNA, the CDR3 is TGTGCCAGCAGTTCGGACAGAGGTATTCAGTACTTC. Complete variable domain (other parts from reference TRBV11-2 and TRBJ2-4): EAGVAQSPRYKIIEKRQSVAFWCNPISGHATLYWYQQILGQGPKLLIQFQNNGVVDDSQLPKDRFSAERLKGVDSTLKIQPAKLEDSAVYLCASSSDRGIQYFGAGTRLSVL.

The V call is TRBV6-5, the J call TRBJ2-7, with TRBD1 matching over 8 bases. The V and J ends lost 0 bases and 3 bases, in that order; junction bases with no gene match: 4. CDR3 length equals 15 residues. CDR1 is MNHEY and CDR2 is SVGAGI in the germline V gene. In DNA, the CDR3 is TGTGCCAGCAGTTACTCGGACAGGGTGGGCTACGAGCAGTACTTC. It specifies CASSYSDRVGYEQYF.

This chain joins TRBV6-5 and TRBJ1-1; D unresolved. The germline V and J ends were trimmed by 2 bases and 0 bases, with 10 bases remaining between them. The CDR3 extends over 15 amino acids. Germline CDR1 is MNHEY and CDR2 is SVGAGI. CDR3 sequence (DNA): TGTGCCAGCAGTTACCCAGGAAGAATGAACACTGAAGCTTTCTTT. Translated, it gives CASSYPGRMNTEAFF.

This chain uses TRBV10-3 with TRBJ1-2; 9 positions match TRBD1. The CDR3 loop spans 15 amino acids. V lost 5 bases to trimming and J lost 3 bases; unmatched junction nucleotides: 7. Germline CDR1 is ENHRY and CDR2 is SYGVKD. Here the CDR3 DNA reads TGTGCCATCAGTCCAAAGGACAGGGGCCACTATGGCTACACCTTC. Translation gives CAISPKDRGHYGYTF.

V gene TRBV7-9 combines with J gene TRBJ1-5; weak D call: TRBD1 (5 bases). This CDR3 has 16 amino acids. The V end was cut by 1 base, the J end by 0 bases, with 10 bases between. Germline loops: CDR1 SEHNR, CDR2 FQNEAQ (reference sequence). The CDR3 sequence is CASSLGQGHSNQPQHF. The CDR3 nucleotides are TGTGCCAGCAGCTTAGGGCAGGGCCATAGCAATCAGCCCCAGCATTTT.

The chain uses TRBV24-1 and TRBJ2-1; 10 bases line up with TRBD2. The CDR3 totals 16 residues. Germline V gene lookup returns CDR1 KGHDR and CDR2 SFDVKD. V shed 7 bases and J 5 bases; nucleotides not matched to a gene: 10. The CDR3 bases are TGTGCCACCAGCCATCCGACTAGCGGGTTTAACAATGAGCAGTTCTTC. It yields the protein CATSHPTSGFNNEQFF.

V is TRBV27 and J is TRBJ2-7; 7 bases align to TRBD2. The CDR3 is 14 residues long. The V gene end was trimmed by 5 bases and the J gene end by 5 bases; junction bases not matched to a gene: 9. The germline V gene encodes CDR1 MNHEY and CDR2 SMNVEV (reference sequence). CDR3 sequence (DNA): TGTGCCAGCAGTCCGAGCGGGAACGGCCACGAGCAGTACTTC. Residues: CASSPSGNGHEQYF.

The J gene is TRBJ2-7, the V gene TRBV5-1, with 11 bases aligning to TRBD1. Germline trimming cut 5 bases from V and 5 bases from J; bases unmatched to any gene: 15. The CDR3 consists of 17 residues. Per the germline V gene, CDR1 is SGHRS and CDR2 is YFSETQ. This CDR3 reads CASRKGFRDRGANEQYF. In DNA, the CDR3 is TGCGCCAGCAGGAAGGGGTTCCGGGACAGGGGGGCCAACGAGCAGTACTTC. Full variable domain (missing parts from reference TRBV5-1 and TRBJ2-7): KAGVTQTPRYLIKTRGQQVTLSCSPISGHRSVSWYQQTPGQGLQFLFEYFSETQRNKGNFPGRFSGRQFSNSRSEMNVSTLELGDSALYLCASRKGFRDRGANEQYFGPGTRLTVT.

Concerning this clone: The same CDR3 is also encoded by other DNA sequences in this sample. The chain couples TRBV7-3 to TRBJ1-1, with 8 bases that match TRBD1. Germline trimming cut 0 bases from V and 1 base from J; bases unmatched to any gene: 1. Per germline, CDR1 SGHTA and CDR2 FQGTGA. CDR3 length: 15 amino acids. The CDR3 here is CASSLTGTGNTEAFF. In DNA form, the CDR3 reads TGTGCCAGCAGCTTAACCGGGACAGGGAACACTGAAGCTTTCTTT. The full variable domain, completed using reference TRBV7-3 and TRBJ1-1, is GAGVSQTPSNKVTEKGKYVELRCDPISGHTALYWYRQSLGQGPEFLIYFQGTGAADDSGLPNDRFFAVRPEGSVSTLKIQRTERGDSAVYLCASSLTGTGNTEAFFGQGTRLTVV.